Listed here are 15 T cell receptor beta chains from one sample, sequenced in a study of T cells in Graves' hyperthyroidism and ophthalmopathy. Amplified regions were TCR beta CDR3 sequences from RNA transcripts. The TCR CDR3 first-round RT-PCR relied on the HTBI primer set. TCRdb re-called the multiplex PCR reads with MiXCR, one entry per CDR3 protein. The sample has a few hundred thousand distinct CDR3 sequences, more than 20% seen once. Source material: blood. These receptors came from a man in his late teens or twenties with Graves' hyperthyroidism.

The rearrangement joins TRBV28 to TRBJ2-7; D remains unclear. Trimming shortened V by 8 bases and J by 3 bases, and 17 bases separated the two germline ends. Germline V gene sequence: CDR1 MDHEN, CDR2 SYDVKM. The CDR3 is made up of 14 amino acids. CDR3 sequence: CASGPRVPNYEQYF. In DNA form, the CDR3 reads TGTGCCAGCGGCCCAAGGGTTCCCAACTACGAGCAGTACTTC. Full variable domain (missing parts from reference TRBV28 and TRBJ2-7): DVKVTQSSRYLVKRTGEKVFLECVQDMDHENMFWYRQDPGLGLRLIYFSYDVKMKEKGDIPEGYSVSREKKERFSLILESASTNQTSMYLCASGPRVPNYEQYFGPGTRLTVT.

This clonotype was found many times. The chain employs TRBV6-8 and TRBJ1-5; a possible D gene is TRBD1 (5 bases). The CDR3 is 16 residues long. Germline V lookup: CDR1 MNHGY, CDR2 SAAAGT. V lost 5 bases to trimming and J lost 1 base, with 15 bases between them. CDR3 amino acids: CASSHTGTLSNQPQHF. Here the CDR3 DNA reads TGTGCCAGCAGTCACACCGGGACCTTGAGCAATCAGCCCCAGCATTTT.

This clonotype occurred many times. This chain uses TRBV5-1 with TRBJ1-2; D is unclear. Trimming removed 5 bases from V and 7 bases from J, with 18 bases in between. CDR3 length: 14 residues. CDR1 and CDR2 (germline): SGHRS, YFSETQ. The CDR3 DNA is TGCGCCAGCAGGCAGGATCCCATAAGCGGTGGCTACACCTTC. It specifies CASRQDPISGGYTF.

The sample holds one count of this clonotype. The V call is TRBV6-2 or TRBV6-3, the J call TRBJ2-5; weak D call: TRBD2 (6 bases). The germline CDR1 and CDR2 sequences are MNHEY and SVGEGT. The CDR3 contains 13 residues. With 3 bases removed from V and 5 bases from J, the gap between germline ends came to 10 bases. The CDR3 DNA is TGTGCCAGCAGTTATGGGGGGATCGAGACCCAGTACTTC. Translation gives CASSYGGIETQYF.

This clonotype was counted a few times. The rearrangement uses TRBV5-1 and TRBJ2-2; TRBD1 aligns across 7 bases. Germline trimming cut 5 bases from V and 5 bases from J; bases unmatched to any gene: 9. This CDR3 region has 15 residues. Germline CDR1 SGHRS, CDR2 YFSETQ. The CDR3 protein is CASRSRTGGTGELFF. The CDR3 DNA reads TGCGCCAGCAGGAGTCGGACAGGTGGTACCGGGGAGCTGTTTTTT.

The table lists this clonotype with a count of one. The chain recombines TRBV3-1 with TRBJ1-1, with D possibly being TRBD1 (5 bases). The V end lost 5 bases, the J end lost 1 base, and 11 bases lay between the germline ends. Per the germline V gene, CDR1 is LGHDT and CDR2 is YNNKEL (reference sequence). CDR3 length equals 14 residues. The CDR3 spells CASSRGRENTEAFF. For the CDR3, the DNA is TGTGCCAGCAGCAGGGGCAGGGAGAACACTGAAGCTTTCTTT.

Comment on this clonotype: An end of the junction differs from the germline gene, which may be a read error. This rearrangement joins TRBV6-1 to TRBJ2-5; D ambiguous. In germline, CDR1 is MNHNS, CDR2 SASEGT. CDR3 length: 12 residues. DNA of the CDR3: TGTGCCAGCAGCCGGCCCCAAGAGACCCAGTGCTTC. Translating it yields CASSRPQETQCF.

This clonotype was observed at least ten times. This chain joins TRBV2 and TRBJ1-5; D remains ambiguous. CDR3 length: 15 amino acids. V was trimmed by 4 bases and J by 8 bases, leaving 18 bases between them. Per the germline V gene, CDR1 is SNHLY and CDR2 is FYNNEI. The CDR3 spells CASSGGEASQEPQHF. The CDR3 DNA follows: TGTGCCAGCAGTGGTGGAGAGGCCTCCCAGGAGCCCCAGCATTTT.

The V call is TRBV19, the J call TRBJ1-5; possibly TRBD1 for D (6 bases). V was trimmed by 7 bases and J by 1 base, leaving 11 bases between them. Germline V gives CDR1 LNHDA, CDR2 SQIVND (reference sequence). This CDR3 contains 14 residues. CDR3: CASNTGFSNQPQHF. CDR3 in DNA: TGTGCCAGTAATACAGGGTTCAGCAATCAGCCCCAGCATTTT.

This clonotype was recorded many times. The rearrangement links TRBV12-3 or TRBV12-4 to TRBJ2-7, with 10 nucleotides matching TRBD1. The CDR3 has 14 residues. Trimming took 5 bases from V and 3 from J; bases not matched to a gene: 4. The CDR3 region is CASSVTGGYYEQYF. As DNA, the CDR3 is TGTGCCAGCAGTGTGACAGGGGGCTACTACGAGCAGTACTTC.

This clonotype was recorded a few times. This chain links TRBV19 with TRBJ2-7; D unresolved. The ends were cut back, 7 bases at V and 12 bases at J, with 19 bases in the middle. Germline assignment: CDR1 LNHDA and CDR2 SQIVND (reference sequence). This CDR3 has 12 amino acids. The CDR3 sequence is CASIIRLQRRYF. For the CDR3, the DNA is TGTGCCAGTATCATCCGACTGCAGCGTAGGTACTTC.

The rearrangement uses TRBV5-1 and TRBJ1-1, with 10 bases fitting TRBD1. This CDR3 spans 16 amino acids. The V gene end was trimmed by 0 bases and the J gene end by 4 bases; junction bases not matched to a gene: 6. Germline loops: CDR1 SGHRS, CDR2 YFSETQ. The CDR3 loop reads CASSLGPGTGVTEAFF. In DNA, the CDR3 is TGCGCCAGCAGCTTGGGCCCCGGGACAGGGGTCACTGAAGCTTTCTTT.

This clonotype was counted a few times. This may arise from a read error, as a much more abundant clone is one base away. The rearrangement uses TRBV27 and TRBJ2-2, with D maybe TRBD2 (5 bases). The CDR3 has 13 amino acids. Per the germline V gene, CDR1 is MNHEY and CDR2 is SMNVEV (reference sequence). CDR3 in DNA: TGTGCCAGCGTAGGTCCCAGCACCGGGGAGCTGCTTTTT. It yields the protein CASVGPSTGELLF.

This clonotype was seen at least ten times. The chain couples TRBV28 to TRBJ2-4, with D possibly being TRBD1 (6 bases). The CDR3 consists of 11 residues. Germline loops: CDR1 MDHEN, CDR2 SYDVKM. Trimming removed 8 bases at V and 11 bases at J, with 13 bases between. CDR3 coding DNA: TGTGCCAGCGAAGGGAAGGGGGTTCAGTACTTC. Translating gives CASEGKGVQYF.

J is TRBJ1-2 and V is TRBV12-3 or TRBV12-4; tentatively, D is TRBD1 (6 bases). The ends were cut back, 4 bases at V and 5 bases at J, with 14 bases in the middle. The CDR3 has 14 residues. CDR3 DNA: TGTGCCAGCAGTTGGGGGGGCGGAGGGTATGGCTACACCTTC. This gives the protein CASSWGGGGYGYTF.